One sample yielded the 15 T cell receptor beta chains listed below, sequenced in a study of blood T cells in healthy people across ages. The authors ran a second PCR of 7 to 11 cycles using a sample-barcoded 5' primer and a J-beta primer mix. TCRdb re-analysed the 5' RACE reads in MiXCR, keeping a single row per CDR3 protein. The table includes some 710,000 distinct CDR3 sequences, about 42% detected once. Sequenced: blood. The receptors originated from a man older than 75 in good health.

This clonotype was seen a handful of times. V usage is TRBV20-1 and J usage is TRBJ1-1; the D is unclear. Trimming took 6 bases from V and 0 from J, leaving 14 bases between them. Germline V gene lookup returns CDR1 DFQATT and CDR2 SNEGSKA (reference sequence). CDR3 length equals 14 residues. CDR3 DNA sequence: TGCAGTGCGCAGACCCGGTACTTGAACACTGAAGCTTTCTTT. It specifies CSAQTRYLNTEAFF.

The V call is TRBV6-5, the J call TRBJ2-2; the D is unclear. The length of the CDR3 is 14 residues. CDR1 and CDR2 from the germline V gene are MNHEY and SVGAGI. V gave up 2 bases and J gave up 4 bases, with 8 bases separating them. The CDR3 sequence is CASSYDPSTGELFF. The CDR3 coding sequence is TGTGCCAGCAGTTACGACCCTAGCACCGGGGAGCTGTTTTTT.

Only a few counts were recorded for this clonotype. The chain joins TRBV7-2 to TRBJ2-7; 12 bases line up with TRBD1. The CDR3 loop spans 18 amino acids. V lost 5 bases and J lost 1; bases outside the gene matches: 12. Germline assignment: CDR1 SGHTA and CDR2 FQGNSA. The CDR3 DNA is TGTGCCAGCAGCCTAGGGGGACAGGGGGCGCGATCGTCCTACGAGCAGTACTTC. As protein: CASSLGGQGARSSYEQYF.

The table lists this clonotype with a few counts. This rearrangement joins TRBV25-1 to TRBJ2-1, with TRBD2 matching 14 bases. CDR1 MGHDK and CDR2 SYGVNS come from the germline V gene. Trimming at V came to 1 base and at J to 13 bases, leaving 9 bases not matched to a gene. The CDR3 is made up of 16 amino acids. CDR3 amino acids: CASSEWGTSGSLGQFF. CDR3 coding DNA: TGTGCCAGCAGTGAATGGGGGACTAGCGGGAGTTTGGGACAGTTCTTC.

The chain recombines TRBV7-9 with TRBJ1-1; D gene uncertain. This CDR3 is 13 amino acids long. V lost 3 bases to trimming and J lost 5 bases, with 10 bases between them. Germline CDR1 reads SEHNR; CDR2 reads FQNEAQ (reference sequence). The CDR3 region is CASSLASSTEAFF. CDR3 DNA: TGTGCCAGCAGCTTGGCCTCGAGTACTGAAGCTTTCTTT.

On this clonotype: A much larger clonotype is one base distant, so this may be a read error. The V and J genes are TRBV12-3 or TRBV12-4 and TRBJ2-5, with 7 bases matching TRBD1. V dropped 6 bases and J dropped 5; count of bases not matched to a gene: 9. The CDR3 contains 14 residues. CDR3 DNA sequence: TGTGCCAGCAGGAAGAGGGGGCTGATGGAGACCCAGTACTTC. Its translation is CASRKRGLMETQYF.

The CDR3 nucleotides read TGTGCCAGCAGCCCGACAGACAGCTCCTACAATGAGCAGTTCTTC. Protein product: CASSPTDSSYNEQFF. The chain carries TRBV7-3 and TRBJ2-1; a possible D gene is TRBD1 (5 bases). V was cut by 5 bases and J by 0 bases, with 11 bases left in between. This CDR3 has 15 amino acids. The germline CDR1 and CDR2 sequences are SGHTA and FQGTGA.

The V gene is TRBV27, the J gene TRBJ2-7, with D maybe TRBD1 (6 bases). Germline CDR1 reads MNHEY; CDR2 reads SMNVEV (reference sequence). V was cut by 5 bases and J by 4 bases, with 18 bases left in between. This CDR3 contains 15 residues. Written as DNA, the CDR3 is TGTGCCAGCAGTACCGGGACAAGCCGCTTTTACGAGCAGTACTTC. This sequence encodes CASSTGTSRFYEQYF.

This clonotype was seen a few times. The chain joins TRBV13 to TRBJ2-7; possible D gene TRBD2, 5 bases. The DNA end favors TRBJ2-5, so the J call may be wrong. CDR3 size: 13 residues. CDR1 and CDR2 from the germline V gene are PRHDT and FYEKMQ (reference sequence). The CDR3 coding sequence is TGTGCCAGCAGCGTAGTTCGAGGGGAGACCCAGTACTTC. Protein product: CASSVVRGETQYF.

The J gene is TRBJ2-1, the V gene TRBV20-1, with D tentatively TRBD2 (7 bases). Germline CDR1 DFQATT, CDR2 SNEGSKA (reference sequence). The CDR3 length is 15 residues. V was shortened by 3 bases and J by 2 bases, with 14 bases between the two germline ends. CDR3 sequence: CSARKGGKTYNEQFF. The CDR3, as DNA: TGCAGTGCTAGGAAGGGGGGGAAGACCTACAATGAGCAGTTCTTC.

This clonotype was seen repeatedly, ten times or more. The chain links TRBV7-9 to TRBJ2-7; D is tentatively TRBD1 or TRBD2 (5 bases each). Per germline, CDR1 SEHNR and CDR2 FQNEAQ (reference sequence). This CDR3 spans 14 amino acids. V lost 3 bases and J lost 0, with 9 bases in between. CDR3 nucleotides: TGTGCCAGCAGCTTCGGGGCTAGCTCCTACGAGCAGTACTTC. Translated: CASSFGASSYEQYF.

With regard to this clonotype: An end of the junction does not agree with germline; a read error may underlie this. This chain links TRBV20-1 with TRBJ2-1, with TRBD2 as a possible D gene (5 bases). The CDR3 is 12 amino acids. Germline CDR1 and CDR2: DFQATT and SNEGSKA (reference sequence). As DNA, the CDR3 is TGCAGTACTAGAAGCGGTAGGAATGAGCAGTTCTTC. Translation: CSTRSGRNEQFF.

This clonotype was seen only a few times. The CDR3 here is CASSLGYGGREETQYF. CDR3 nucleotides: TGTGCCAGCAGCTTAGGTTATGGAGGGAGGGAAGAGACCCAGTACTTC. V is TRBV7-7 and J is TRBJ2-5; 7 bases line up with TRBD2. CDR1 and CDR2 (germline): SSHAT, FNYEAQ (reference sequence). The CDR3 is made up of 16 amino acids. Trimming at V came to 1 base and at J to 3 bases, leaving 8 bases not matched to a gene.

The chain uses TRBV24-1 and TRBJ2-5; D is perhaps TRBD1 or TRBD2 (5 bases each). The CDR3 is 16 residues long. Germline V lookup: CDR1 KGHDR, CDR2 SFDVKD. V was cut by 5 bases and J by 11 bases, with 26 bases left in between. The CDR3, as DNA: TGTGCCACCAGTGTTTCCGAGAGGGGCAGTTTGAATGAGCAGTACTTC. Amino acid sequence: CATSVSERGSLNEQYF.

The CDR3 nucleotides are TGTGCCATCAGTGAGCAGGGCGCGGGCAATCAGCCCCAGCATTTT. This encodes CAISEQGAGNQPQHF. The chain has TRBV10-3 and TRBJ1-5; TRBD1 might be the D (5 bases). From germline, CDR1 is ENHRY and CDR2 SYGVKD. The CDR3 contains 15 residues. V lost 2 bases, J lost 2 bases, and 10 bases lay in between.